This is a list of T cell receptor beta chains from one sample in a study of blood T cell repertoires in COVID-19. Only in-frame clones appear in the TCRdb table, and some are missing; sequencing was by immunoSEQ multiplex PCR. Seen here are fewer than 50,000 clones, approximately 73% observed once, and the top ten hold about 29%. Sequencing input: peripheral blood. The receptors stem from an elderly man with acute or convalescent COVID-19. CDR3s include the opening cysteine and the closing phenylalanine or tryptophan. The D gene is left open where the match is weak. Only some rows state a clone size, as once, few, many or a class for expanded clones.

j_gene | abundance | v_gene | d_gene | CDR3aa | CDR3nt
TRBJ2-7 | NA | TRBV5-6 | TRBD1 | CASSLAGTGYKNEQYF | TGTGCCAGCAGCCTAGCCGGGACAGGGTATAAGAACGAGCAGTACTTC
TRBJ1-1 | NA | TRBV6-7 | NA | CASSYTGKEYTEAFF | TGTGCCAGCAGTTACACGGGTAAGGAGTACACTGAAGCTTTCTTT
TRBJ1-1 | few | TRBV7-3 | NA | CASSLTRNTEAFF | TGTGCCAGCAGCTTAACCAGGAACACTGAAGCTTTCTTT
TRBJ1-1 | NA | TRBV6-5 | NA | CASSYMGHSSDTEAFF | TGTGCCAGCAGTTACATGGGACATTCCTCTGACACTGAAGCTTTCTTT
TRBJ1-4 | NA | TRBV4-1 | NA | CASSRTGMEKLFF | TGCGCCAGCAGCCGAACAGGGATGGAAAAACTGTTTTTT
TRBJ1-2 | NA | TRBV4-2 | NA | CASSQDRGRSAGYTF | TGTGCCAGCAGCCAAGATAGAGGGAGGTCGGCGGGCTACACCTTC
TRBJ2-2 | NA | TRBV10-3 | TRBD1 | CAISLDRGDTGELFF | TGTGCCATCAGTCTGGACAGGGGAGACACCGGGGAGCTGTTTTTT
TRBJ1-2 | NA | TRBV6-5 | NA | CASEDISGDTF | TGTGCCAGCGAAGACATTTCAGGGGACACCTTC
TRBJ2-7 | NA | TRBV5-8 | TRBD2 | CASSPTSGANYEQYF | TGTGCCAGCAGTCCGACTAGCGGAGCGAACTACGAGCAGTACTTC
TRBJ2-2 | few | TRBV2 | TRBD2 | CASRVLAGGTGELFF | TGTGCCAGCAGGGTGCTAGCGGGGGGGACCGGGGAGCTGTTTTTT
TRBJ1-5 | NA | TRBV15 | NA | CATSRAGGRQPQHF | TGTGCCACCAGCAGGGCCGGGGGTCGTCAGCCCCAGCATTTT
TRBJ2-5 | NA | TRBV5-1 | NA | CASSSTSGTGVETQYF | TGCGCCAGCAGCTCCACGTCAGGGACGGGGGTAGAGACCCAGTACTTC
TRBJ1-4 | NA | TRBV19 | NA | CASSIAGATNEKLFF | TGTGCCAGTAGTATCGCCGGTGCAACTAATGAAAAACTGTTTTTT
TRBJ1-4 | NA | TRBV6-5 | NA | CASRSTGSSGEKLFF | TGTGCCAGCAGGTCTACAGGGAGCTCGGGTGAAAAACTGTTTTTT
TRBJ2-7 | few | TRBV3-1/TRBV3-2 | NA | CASSQGEGSYEQYF | TGTGCCAGCAGCCAGGGAGAGGGTTCCTACGAGCAGTACTTC
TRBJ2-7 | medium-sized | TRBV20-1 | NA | CSASEERRSYEQYF | TGCAGTGCTAGTGAGGAGCGGCGCTCCTACGAGCAGTACTTC
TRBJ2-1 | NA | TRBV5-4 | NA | CASSLEPDSSYNEQFF | TGTGCCAGCAGCTTAGAACCTGACAGCTCCTACAATGAGCAGTTCTTC
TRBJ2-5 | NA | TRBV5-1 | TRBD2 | CASRSGGGQQETQYF | TGCGCCAGCCGTAGCGGGGGGGGCCAACAAGAGACCCAGTACTTC